These 23 T cell receptor beta chains were sequenced from one sample in a study of blood T cell repertoires in COVID-19. Profiled with immunoSEQ multiplex PCR; TCRdb holds only in-frame clones, not every one. The sample includes some 250,000 clones, approximately 84% seen only once; the top ten take approximately 3%. Specimen: peripheral blood. The receptors shown here come from a woman aged 25 to 39 who had recovered from COVID-19.

The chain joins TRBV6-5 to TRBJ2-3; 7 nucleotides align to TRBD2. CDR3 length equals 15 residues. V shed 6 bases, J shed 1 base, and the junction held 7 bases outside the gene matches. Looked up from germline, CDR1 is MNHEY and CDR2 is SVGAGI. The CDR3 reads CASRAERGGTDTQYF. Here the CDR3 DNA reads TGTGCCAGCAGGGCGGAGCGGGGAGGCACAGATACGCAGTATTTT.

The sample holds a few counts of this clone. Here the CDR3 reads CASSQEETSGIYEQYF. CDR3 nucleotides: TGTGCCAGCAGCCAAGAGGAGACTAGCGGGATCTACGAGCAGTACTTC. The chain recombines TRBV3-1 (or the pseudogene TRBV3-2) with TRBJ2-7; 11 bases are shared with TRBD2. Germline CDR1 LGHDT, CDR2 YNNKEL (reference sequence). The V and J ends lost 0 bases and 3 bases, in that order; junction bases with no gene match: 4. The CDR3 has 16 residues.

The V gene is TRBV29-1, the J gene TRBJ1-2; TRBD1 matches 7 bases. V trimming: 6 bases; J trimming: 4 bases; junction bases outside the gene matches: 14. The CDR3 is 15 amino acids. The germline V gene encodes CDR1 SQVTM and CDR2 ANQGSEA. The CDR3 DNA sequence: TGCAGCGTAACCTACAATCGACAGGGAACCTATGGCTACACCTTC. Protein sequence: CSVTYNRQGTYGYTF.

The V gene is TRBV30, the J gene TRBJ1-1; maybe TRBD1 (6 bases). The V and J ends lost 0 bases and 4 bases respectively, with 12 bases between them. The germline V gene has CDR1 GTSNPN and CDR2 SVGIG (reference sequence). The CDR3 contains 14 residues. CDR3 DNA: TGTGCCTGGAGTGTACCGGACAGCCCCACTGAAGCTTTCTTT. It specifies CAWSVPDSPTEAFF.

The table lists this clone with a few counts. The chain has TRBV27 and TRBJ2-7, with 10 nucleotides matching TRBD1. Germline CDR1 is MNHEY and CDR2 is SMNVEV (reference sequence). V lost 2 bases to trimming and J lost 4 bases; unmatched junction nucleotides: 11. This CDR3 region has 17 residues. This chain's CDR3 is CASSLLISGTGAYEQYF. Here the CDR3 DNA reads TGTGCCAGCAGTTTACTTATCTCCGGGACAGGGGCGTACGAGCAGTACTTC.

V usage is TRBV6-2 or TRBV6-3 and J usage is TRBJ1-1; D is ambiguous. V lost 3 bases and J 2 bases, leaving 7 bases between the germline ends. From germline, CDR1 is MNHEY and CDR2 SVGEGT. The length of the CDR3 is 13 residues. The CDR3: CASSYVYNTEAFF. CDR3 in DNA: TGTGCCAGCAGTTATGTCTACAACACTGAAGCTTTCTTT.

This chain uses TRBV10-3 with TRBJ1-1, with D possibly matching TRBD1 (6 bases). This CDR3 has 13 amino acids. The germline V gene has CDR1 ENHRY and CDR2 SYGVKD. The ends were cut back, 4 bases at V and 7 bases at J, with 13 bases in the middle. CDR3 amino acids: CAISGYADSEAFF. The CDR3 region has the DNA TGTGCCATCAGTGGATACGCGGACAGTGAAGCTTTCTTT.

The gene calls are TRBV19 and TRBJ2-5; TRBD2 is a possible D gene (6 bases). CDR1 is LNHDA and CDR2 is SQIVND in the germline V gene (reference sequence). Trimming removed 1 base from V and 5 bases from J, with 17 bases in between. The CDR3 sequence is 16 residues long. The CDR3 DNA is TGTGCCAGTAGTATAGCCGGGGGTCCCCCCGGGGAGACCCAGTACTTC. Translating gives CASSIAGGPPGETQYF.

This clone was observed once. The genes are TRBV13 and TRBJ2-3; D might be TRBD1 (6 bases). The CDR3 length is 15 residues. Germline CDR1 PRHDT, CDR2 FYEKMQ (reference sequence). The ends were cut back, 5 bases at V and 0 bases at J, with 12 bases in the middle. In nucleotides, the CDR3 is TGTGCCAGCAGCCGCACAGGGATTAGCACAGATACGCAGTATTTT. It codes for CASSRTGISTDTQYF.

This clone came up a few times. The V gene is TRBV7-9, the J gene TRBJ2-5; perhaps TRBD2 as D (6 bases). This CDR3 contains 16 residues. The ends were cut back, 1 base at V and 5 bases at J, with 17 bases in the middle. The germline CDR1 and CDR2 sequences are SEHNR and FQNEAQ (reference sequence). The DNA for the CDR3 is TGTGCCAGCAGCTTAGAAGGGACTGCCTCCGGTGAGACCCAGTACTTC. Amino acid sequence: CASSLEGTASGETQYF.

This chain connects TRBV30 to TRBJ1-1; D possibly corresponds to TRBD1 (5 bases). V gave up 3 bases and J gave up 5 bases, with 19 bases separating them. The CDR3 spans 15 residues. Germline V gene sequence: CDR1 GTSNPN, CDR2 SVGIG (reference sequence). The CDR3 is CAWRDRATKGTEAFF. DNA for the CDR3: TGTGCCTGGAGGGACCGGGCTACAAAGGGGACTGAAGCTTTCTTT.

This clone appeared a few times. The chain recombines TRBV19 with TRBJ1-3, with D tentatively TRBD1 (6 bases). Germline V gene data show CDR1 as LNHDA and CDR2 as SQIVND (reference sequence). CDR3 length: 15 residues. V lost 7 bases to trimming and J lost 3 bases, with 16 bases between them. CDR3 sequence reads: CASTQIGTIGNTIYF. The CDR3 region has the DNA TGTGCCAGTACTCAAATCGGGACAATTGGAAACACCATATATTTT.

The chain couples TRBV19 to TRBJ2-7; 8 bases are shared with TRBD1. The CDR3 length is 14 residues. V dropped 4 bases and J dropped 5; count of bases not matched to a gene: 7. From germline, CDR1 is LNHDA and CDR2 SQIVND (reference sequence). The chain's CDR3 is CASSTGTGDDEQYF. DNA of the CDR3: TGTGCCAGTAGTACCGGGACAGGAGACGACGAGCAGTACTTC.

The genes are TRBV6-1 and TRBJ2-2; 7 bases align to TRBD1. CDR3 length equals 21 residues. Trimming cost V 0 bases and J 1 base; bases outside gene matches: 17. The germline V gene has CDR1 MNHNS and CDR2 SASEGT. CDR3 nucleotides: TGTGCCAGCAGTGAAGCGCCTGACAGGGTGGCATCTTTCGGGAACACCGGGGAGCTGTTTTTT. This translates into CASSEAPDRVASFGNTGELFF.

The rearrangement joins TRBV19 to TRBJ1-5, with 7 bases lining up with TRBD1. The CDR3 contains 14 residues. V trimming: 6 bases; J trimming: 4 bases; junction bases outside the gene matches: 6. Looked up from germline, CDR1 is LNHDA and CDR2 is SQIVND (reference sequence). The DNA of the CDR3 is TGTGCCAGTAGAGGAGGGACAGTAAATCAGCCCCAGCATTTT. It yields the protein CASRGGTVNQPQHF. Looking up the rest from reference TRBV19 and TRBJ1-5 gives the full variable domain: DGGITQSPKYLFRKEGQNVTLSCEQNLNHDAMYWYRQDPGQGLRLIYYSQIVNDFQKGDIAEGYSVSREKKESFPLTVTSAQKNPTAFYLCASRGGTVNQPQHFGDGTRLSIL.

The V gene is TRBV11-3, the J gene TRBJ1-4; maybe TRBD1 (6 bases). Per the germline V gene, CDR1 is SGHNT and CDR2 is YENEEA. With 6 bases removed from V and 1 base from J, the gap between germline ends came to 12 bases. This CDR3 is built from 15 residues. The CDR3 reads CASSHPRGTNEKLFF. CDR3 coding DNA: TGTGCCAGCAGTCATCCCAGGGGAACTAATGAAAAACTGTTTTTT.

The rearrangement links TRBV10-3 to TRBJ2-7, with 8 bases lining up with TRBD2. Germline CDR1 ENHRY, CDR2 SYGVKD. The length of the CDR3 is 14 residues. V dropped 10 bases and J dropped 2; count of bases not matched to a gene: 10. CDR3 protein: CATHPAGVTYEQYF. The DNA for the CDR3 is TGTGCCACCCATCCAGCGGGGGTAACCTACGAGCAGTACTTC.

This chain links TRBV11-2 with TRBJ2-7; no firm D call. The germline gives CDR1 SGHAT, CDR2 FQNNGV. The CDR3 totals 15 residues. The V end was cut by 2 bases, the J end by 0 bases, with 11 bases between. CDR3 in amino acids: CASSLLNSLSYEQYF. The CDR3 DNA reads TGTGCCAGCAGCTTACTCAACAGTCTCTCCTACGAGCAGTACTTC.

This clone was recorded only once. This rearrangement joins TRBV13 to TRBJ1-2, with TRBD1 matching over 8 bases. Germline CDR1 reads PRHDT; CDR2 reads FYEKMQ (reference sequence). The CDR3 length is 15 residues. Trimming took 4 bases from V and 8 from J; bases not matched to a gene: 12. CDR3: CASSYTGTGLLGYTF. The CDR3 DNA reads as TGTGCCAGCAGCTATACCGGGACAGGCCTCTTAGGCTACACCTTC.

This clone has a count of ten or more. The chain joins TRBV6-2 or TRBV6-3 to TRBJ1-1, with D unresolved. The CDR3 is made up of 15 amino acids. Germline V gene sequence: CDR1 MNHEY, CDR2 SVGEGT. Trimming pared 5 bases from V and 6 bases from J, leaving 19 bases between. CDR3 amino acids: CASSREERAVSEAFF. Here the CDR3 DNA reads TGTGCCAGCAGTAGGGAAGAGAGGGCGGTATCTGAAGCTTTCTTT.

The CDR3 loop is CASSPEDRRTEAFF. In nucleotides, the CDR3 is TGTGCCAGCAGCCCCGAGGACAGGAGGACTGAAGCTTTCTTT. The chain has TRBV9 and TRBJ1-1, with 7 nucleotides matching TRBD1. Germline CDR1 reads SGDLS; CDR2 reads YYNGEE. The CDR3 is 14 residues long. After removal of 4 bases from V and 5 bases from J, the junction contained 8 bases not matched to a gene.

The chain is built from TRBV5-1 and TRBJ2-7; D may be TRBD2 (5 bases). Trimming took off 4 bases at V and 1 base at J, with 15 bases between the two ends. The germline gives CDR1 SGHRS, CDR2 YFSETQ. This CDR3 contains 15 residues. The chain's CDR3 is CASSPDSGGSYEQYF. The CDR3 region has the DNA TGCGCCAGCAGCCCGGATTCCGGAGGATCCTACGAGCAGTACTTC.

There are many counts of this clone. The J gene is TRBJ1-3, the V gene TRBV2; D unclear. There are 15 residues in the CDR3. V was shortened by 6 bases and J by 0 bases, with 12 bases between the two germline ends. CDR1 is SNHLY, CDR2 FYNNEI, per germline. CDR3 loop: CASRARGDSGNTIYF. In nucleotides, the CDR3 is TGTGCCAGCAGGGCTCGCGGGGACTCTGGAAACACCATATATTTT. Supplemented by reference TRBV2 and TRBJ1-3, the full variable domain reads EPEVTQTPSHQVTQMGQEVILRCVPISNHLYFYWYRQILGQKVEFLVSFYNNEISEKSEIFDDQFSVERPDGSNFTLKIRSTKLEDSAMYFCASRARGDSGNTIYFGEGSWLTVV.